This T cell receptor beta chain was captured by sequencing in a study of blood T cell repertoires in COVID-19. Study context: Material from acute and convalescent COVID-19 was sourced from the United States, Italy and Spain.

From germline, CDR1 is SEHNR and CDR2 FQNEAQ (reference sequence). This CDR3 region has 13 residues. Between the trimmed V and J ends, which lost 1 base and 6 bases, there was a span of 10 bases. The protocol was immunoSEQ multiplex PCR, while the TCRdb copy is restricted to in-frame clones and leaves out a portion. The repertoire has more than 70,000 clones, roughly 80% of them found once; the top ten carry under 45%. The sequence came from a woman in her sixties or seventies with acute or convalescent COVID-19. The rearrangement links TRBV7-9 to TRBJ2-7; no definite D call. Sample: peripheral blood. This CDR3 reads CASSLGEAREQYF. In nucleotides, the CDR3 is TGTGCCAGCAGCTTAGGTGAGGCCCGCGAGCAGTACTTC.